The 19 T cell receptor beta chains presented below share a single source sample, sequenced in a study of PD-1 blockade in classical Hodgkin lymphoma. Repertoires were generated with immunoSEQ multiplex PCR, while TCRdb's copy carries only in-frame clones and drops some. The repertoire holds approximately 80,000 clones, with under 90% as singletons. Relapse after autologous stem cell transplantation occurred in every patient, and brentuximab vedotin exposure varied. The specimen was peripheral blood mononuclear cells (PBMCs), collected at baseline. These receptors originate from a human donor with classical Hodgkin lymphoma.

This chain links TRBV11-2 with TRBJ2-7; a possible D gene is TRBD1 (6 bases). V gave up 1 base and J gave up 3 bases, with 22 bases separating them. The CDR3 consists of 18 residues. In germline, CDR1 is SGHAT, CDR2 FQNNGV. The chain's CDR3 is CASSLGYRVKGRIYEQYF. CDR3 bases: TGTGCCAGCAGCTTAGGCTACAGGGTCAAAGGACGGATCTACGAGCAGTACTTC.

The chain recombines TRBV28 with TRBJ2-1; D gene ambiguous. V shed 1 base and J shed 4 bases, with 11 bases lying between them. The CDR3 consists of 15 residues. From germline, CDR1 is MDHEN and CDR2 SYDVKM. The DNA of the CDR3 is TGTGCCAGCAGTTTATACGGTGGCGGATACAATGAGCAGTTCTTC. It encodes CASSLYGGGYNEQFF.

The CDR3 nucleotides read TGTGCCAGCAGCCAAACAGGGGCTAGCAATCAGCCCCAGCATTTT. It translates to CASSQTGASNQPQHF. The V call is TRBV7-2, the J call TRBJ1-5; 7 nucleotides match TRBD1. This CDR3 is 15 amino acids long. CDR1 is SGHTA and CDR2 is FQGNSA in the germline V gene. V trimming: 5 bases; J trimming: 0 bases; junction bases outside the gene matches: 4.

V gene TRBV23-1 combines with J gene TRBJ1-1, with TRBD1 as a possible D gene (6 bases). TRBV23-1 is an ORF for which the function is uncertain. Trimming pared 8 bases from V and 1 base from J, leaving 17 bases between. The CDR3 sequence is 15 residues long. The CDR3 here is CASWAPGGSNTEAFF. CDR3 nucleotides: TGCGCCAGCTGGGCCCCGGGGGGCTCGAACACTGAAGCTTTCTTT.

The chain joins TRBV29-1 to TRBJ1-1; tentative D call: TRBD1 (6 bases). CDR1 is SQVTM, CDR2 ANQGSEA, per germline. This CDR3 has 15 amino acids. V was cut by 3 bases and J by 1 base, with 15 bases left in between. The CDR3, as DNA: TGCAGCGTTGATGGCGGGGGCGGGAAGAACACTGAAGCTTTCTTT. Protein product: CSVDGGGGKNTEAFF.

Notes on this clone: The same CDR3 can be traced to other DNA sequences in this sample. This chain uses TRBV4-2 with TRBJ1-2, with D unclear. The CDR3 has 13 residues. Per the germline V gene, CDR1 is LGHNA and CDR2 is YNFKEQ. The V and J ends lost 0 bases and 5 bases respectively, with 7 bases between them. The CDR3 DNA follows: TGTGCCAGCAGCCAAGAATTGGGTTATGGCTACACCTTC. Encoded protein: CASSQELGYGYTF.

This sequence joins TRBV28 and TRBJ2-5, with a weak D call TRBD2 (5 bases). V lost 3 bases and J lost 2, with 16 bases in between. The CDR3 length is 16 residues. Germline V lookup: CDR1 MDHEN, CDR2 SYDVKM. The CDR3 reads CASSFTVGGLQETQYF. DNA for the CDR3: TGTGCCAGCAGTTTTACGGTCGGCGGGTTGCAAGAGACCCAGTACTTC.

This chain uses TRBV18 with TRBJ1-1; TRBD1 matches 7 bases. Germline V gene sequence: CDR1 KGHSH, CDR2 LQKENI. With V trimmed by 3 bases and J by 4 bases, 5 bases remained unmatched. The CDR3 totals 14 residues. The CDR3 DNA sequence: TGTGCCAGCTCACCTCCGACAGGGACCACTGAAGCTTTCTTT. Translation gives CASSPPTGTTEAFF.

J is TRBJ1-3 and V is TRBV6-6; D is perhaps TRBD1 (5 bases). Germline lookup yields CDR1 MNHNY and CDR2 SVGAGI (reference sequence). The ends were cut back, 2 bases at V and 8 bases at J, with 13 bases in the middle. CDR3 length equals 14 residues. The CDR3 sequence is CASSYTGGLDTIYF. CDR3 DNA sequence: TGTGCCAGCAGTTACACCGGGGGGTTGGACACCATATATTTT.

This chain joins TRBV30 and TRBJ1-4; D may be TRBD1 (6 bases). This CDR3 spans 14 amino acids. Looked up from germline, CDR1 is GTSNPN and CDR2 is SVGIG (reference sequence). The V end was cut by 4 bases, the J end by 2 bases, with 11 bases between. As DNA, the CDR3 is TGTGCCTGGACACCGGGACACACTAATGAAAAACTGTTTTTT. Protein product: CAWTPGHTNEKLFF. Using reference TRBV30 and TRBJ1-4 for the parts outside the CDR3, the full variable domain is SQTIHQWPATLVQPVGSPLSLECTVEGTSNPNLYWYRQAAGRGLQLLFYSVGIGQISSEVPQNLSASRPQDRQFILSSKKLLLSDSGFYLCAWTPGHTNEKLFFGSGTQLSVL.

The V gene is TRBV5-1, the J gene TRBJ2-1, with D perhaps matching TRBD1 (5 bases). V was pared by 6 bases and J by 2 bases, with 15 bases between. Per germline, CDR1 SGHRS and CDR2 YFSETQ. The CDR3 loop spans 15 amino acids. The CDR3 here is CASTSTGSPYNEQFF. For the CDR3, the DNA is TGCGCCAGCACCTCCACAGGATCGCCCTACAATGAGCAGTTCTTC.

The gene calls are TRBV4-2 and TRBJ2-3; TRBD1 matches at 8 bases. Looked up from germline, CDR1 is LGHNA and CDR2 is YNFKEQ. Unmatched junction bases numbered 7, after V lost 5 bases and J lost 6 bases. This CDR3 region has 14 residues. In DNA, the CDR3 is TGTGCCAGCAGCGGTAGGACAGGGACGGATACGCAGTATTTT. Residues: CASSGRTGTDTQYF.

This clone showed up just once. V is TRBV5-1 and J is TRBJ1-2, with 8 bases fitting TRBD1. Per germline, CDR1 SGHRS and CDR2 YFSETQ. With 3 bases clipped from V and 6 bases from J, the junction kept 10 bases outside the gene matches. The CDR3 covers 15 residues. The CDR3 region is CASSSSPQGGNGYTF. CDR3 DNA sequence: TGCGCCAGCAGCTCCTCACCACAGGGGGGGAATGGCTACACCTTC. Together with reference TRBV5-1 and TRBJ1-2, the CDR3 gives the full variable domain: KAGVTQTPRYLIKTRGQQVTLSCSPISGHRSVSWYQQTPGQGLQFLFEYFSETQRNKGNFPGRFSGRQFSNSRSEMNVSTLELGDSALYLCASSSSPQGGNGYTFGSGTRLTVV.

The V call is TRBV30, the J call TRBJ1-2; D ambiguous. The CDR3 is 11 amino acids. Per the germline V gene, CDR1 is GTSNPN and CDR2 is SVGIG (reference sequence). V lost 8 bases to trimming and J lost 8 bases, with 15 bases between them. CDR3 DNA sequence: TGTGCCCGCCAGGTAGGGTACGGCTACACCTTC. Translating it yields CARQVGYGYTF.

This sequence joins TRBV5-5 and TRBJ2-7; D unresolved. This CDR3 contains 14 residues. Per germline, CDR1 SGHKS and CDR2 YYEKEE (reference sequence). V lost 0 bases to trimming and J lost 5 bases, with 12 bases between them. CDR3 coding DNA: TGTGCCAGCAGCTTGGGCACCCTTCGGGACGAGCAGTACTTC. Translating it yields CASSLGTLRDEQYF.

The V and J genes are TRBV4-1 and TRBJ2-5, with D perhaps TRBD2 (6 bases). CDR1 is MGHRA and CDR2 is YSYEKL in the germline V gene. The germline V and J ends were trimmed by 1 base and 2 bases, with 11 bases remaining between them. This CDR3 region has 15 residues. CDR3 bases: TGCGCCAGCAGCCAAGGCGGGACTGGACAAGAGACCCAGTACTTC. Translating it yields CASSQGGTGQETQYF.

The chain couples TRBV27 to TRBJ2-7; 7 nucleotides match TRBD1. The CDR3 sequence is 15 residues long. Germline CDR1 and CDR2: MNHEY and SMNVEV (reference sequence). V lost 0 bases to trimming and J lost 4 bases; unmatched junction nucleotides: 6. The CDR3 region is CASSLSGTAPYEQYF. In nucleotides, the CDR3 is TGTGCCAGCAGTTTATCCGGGACAGCTCCTTACGAGCAGTACTTC.

V usage is TRBV5-8 and J usage is TRBJ1-1; D remains ambiguous. Germline CDR1 and CDR2: SGHTS and YDEGEE. The CDR3 covers 16 residues. Trimming removed 1 base at V and 0 bases at J, with 13 bases between. DNA of the CDR3: TGTGCCAGCAGCTTGTGGGGATTAAGTATGAACACTGAAGCTTTCTTT. Its protein product is CASSLWGLSMNTEAFF.

The rearrangement links TRBV6-1 to TRBJ1-3, with 7 bases that match TRBD1. The trim removed 7 bases at V and 4 bases at J, leaving 4 bases unmatched. CDR3 length: 13 residues. Germline V gene data show CDR1 as MNHNS and CDR2 as SASEGT. The CDR3 here is CASIWDRGNTIYF. The CDR3 nucleotides read TGTGCCAGCATTTGGGACAGAGGAAACACCATATATTTT.